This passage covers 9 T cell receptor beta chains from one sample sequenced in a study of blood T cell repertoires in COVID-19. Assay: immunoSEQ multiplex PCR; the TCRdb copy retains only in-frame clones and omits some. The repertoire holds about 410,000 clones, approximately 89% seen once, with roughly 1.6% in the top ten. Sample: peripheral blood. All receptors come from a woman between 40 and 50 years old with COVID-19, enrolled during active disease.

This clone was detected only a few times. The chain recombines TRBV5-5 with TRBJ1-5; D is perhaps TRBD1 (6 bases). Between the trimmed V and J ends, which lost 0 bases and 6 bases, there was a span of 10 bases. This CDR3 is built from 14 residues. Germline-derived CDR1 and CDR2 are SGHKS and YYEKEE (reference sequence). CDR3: CASSLGQGTQPQHF. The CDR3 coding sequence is TGTGCCAGCAGCTTGGGGCAGGGGACTCAGCCCCAGCATTTT.

CDR3 amino acids: CASSLNTGGDQPQHF. The DNA for the CDR3 is TGTGCCAGCAGCTTAAATACGGGGGGCGATCAGCCCCAGCATTTT. This chain joins TRBV7-9 and TRBJ1-5, with D possibly being TRBD1 (6 bases). Germline loops: CDR1 SEHNR, CDR2 FQNEAQ (reference sequence). This CDR3 has 15 amino acids. The V and J ends lost 2 bases and 5 bases respectively, with 13 bases between them.

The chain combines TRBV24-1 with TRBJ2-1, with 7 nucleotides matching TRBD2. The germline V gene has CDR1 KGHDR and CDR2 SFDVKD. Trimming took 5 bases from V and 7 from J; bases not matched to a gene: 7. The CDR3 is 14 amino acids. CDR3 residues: CATSGAGARNEQFF. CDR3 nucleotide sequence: TGTGCCACCAGTGGGGCGGGAGCCCGAAATGAGCAGTTCTTC.

The CDR3 region has the DNA TGTGCCAGCCGCACGGGAAGGTTTAGGTGGAGGCAGTTCTTC. It is translated as CASRTGRFRWRQFF. V gene TRBV6-5 combines with J gene TRBJ2-1; a weak D match, TRBD2 (5 bases). CDR3 length: 14 amino acids. Trimming left V 8 bases short and J 12 bases short, with 23 bases between. Germline CDR1 reads MNHEY; CDR2 reads SVGAGI.

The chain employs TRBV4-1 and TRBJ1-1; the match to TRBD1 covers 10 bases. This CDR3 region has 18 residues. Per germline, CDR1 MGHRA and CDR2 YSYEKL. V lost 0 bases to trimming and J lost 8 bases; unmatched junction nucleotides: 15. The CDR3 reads CASSQDENNDRGLGEAFF. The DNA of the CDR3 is TGCGCCAGCAGCCAAGACGAAAACAATGACAGGGGGCTTGGCGAAGCTTTCTTT.

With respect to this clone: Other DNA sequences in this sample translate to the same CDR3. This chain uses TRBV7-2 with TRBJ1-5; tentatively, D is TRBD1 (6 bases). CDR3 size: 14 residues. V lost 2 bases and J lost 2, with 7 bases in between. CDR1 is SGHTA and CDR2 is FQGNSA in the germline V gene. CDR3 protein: CASSLRQGNQPQHF. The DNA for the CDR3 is TGTGCCAGCAGCTTACGACAGGGCAATCAGCCCCAGCATTTT. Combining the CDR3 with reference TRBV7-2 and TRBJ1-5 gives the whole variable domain GAGVSQSPSNKVTEKGKDVELRCDPISGHTALYWYRQSLGQGLEFLIYFQGNSAPDKSGLPSDRFSAERTGGSVSTLTIQRTQQEDSAVYLCASSLRQGNQPQHFGDGTRLSIL.

In nucleotides, the CDR3 is TGTGCCAGCAGCTTGGAACAGCTCTACGAAGAGCAGTACTTC. Translating gives CASSLEQLYEEQYF. V gene TRBV5-4 combines with J gene TRBJ2-7; D gene uncertain. V was clipped by 0 bases and J by 7 bases, with 14 bases between them. The germline CDR1 and CDR2 sequences are SGHNT and YYREEE (reference sequence). The CDR3 is 14 residues long. Combining the CDR3 with reference TRBV5-4 and TRBJ2-7 gives the whole variable domain ETGVTQSPTHLIKTRGQQVTLRCSSQSGHNTVSWYQQALGQGPQFIFQYYREEENGRGNFPPRFSGLQFPNYSSELNVNALELDDSALYLCASSLEQLYEEQYFGPGTRLTVT.

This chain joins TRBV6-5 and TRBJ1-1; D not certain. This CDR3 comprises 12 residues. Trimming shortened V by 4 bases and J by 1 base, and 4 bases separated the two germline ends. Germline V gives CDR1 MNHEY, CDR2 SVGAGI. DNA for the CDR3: TGTGCCAGCAGTTCAGGGAACACTGAAGCTTTCTTT. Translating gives CASSSGNTEAFF.

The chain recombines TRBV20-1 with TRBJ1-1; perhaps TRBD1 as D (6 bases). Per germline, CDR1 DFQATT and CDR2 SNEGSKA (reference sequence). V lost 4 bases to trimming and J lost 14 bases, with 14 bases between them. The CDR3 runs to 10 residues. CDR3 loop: CSAKRDIVFF. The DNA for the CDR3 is TGCAGTGCTAAAAGGGACATAGTGTTCTTT.